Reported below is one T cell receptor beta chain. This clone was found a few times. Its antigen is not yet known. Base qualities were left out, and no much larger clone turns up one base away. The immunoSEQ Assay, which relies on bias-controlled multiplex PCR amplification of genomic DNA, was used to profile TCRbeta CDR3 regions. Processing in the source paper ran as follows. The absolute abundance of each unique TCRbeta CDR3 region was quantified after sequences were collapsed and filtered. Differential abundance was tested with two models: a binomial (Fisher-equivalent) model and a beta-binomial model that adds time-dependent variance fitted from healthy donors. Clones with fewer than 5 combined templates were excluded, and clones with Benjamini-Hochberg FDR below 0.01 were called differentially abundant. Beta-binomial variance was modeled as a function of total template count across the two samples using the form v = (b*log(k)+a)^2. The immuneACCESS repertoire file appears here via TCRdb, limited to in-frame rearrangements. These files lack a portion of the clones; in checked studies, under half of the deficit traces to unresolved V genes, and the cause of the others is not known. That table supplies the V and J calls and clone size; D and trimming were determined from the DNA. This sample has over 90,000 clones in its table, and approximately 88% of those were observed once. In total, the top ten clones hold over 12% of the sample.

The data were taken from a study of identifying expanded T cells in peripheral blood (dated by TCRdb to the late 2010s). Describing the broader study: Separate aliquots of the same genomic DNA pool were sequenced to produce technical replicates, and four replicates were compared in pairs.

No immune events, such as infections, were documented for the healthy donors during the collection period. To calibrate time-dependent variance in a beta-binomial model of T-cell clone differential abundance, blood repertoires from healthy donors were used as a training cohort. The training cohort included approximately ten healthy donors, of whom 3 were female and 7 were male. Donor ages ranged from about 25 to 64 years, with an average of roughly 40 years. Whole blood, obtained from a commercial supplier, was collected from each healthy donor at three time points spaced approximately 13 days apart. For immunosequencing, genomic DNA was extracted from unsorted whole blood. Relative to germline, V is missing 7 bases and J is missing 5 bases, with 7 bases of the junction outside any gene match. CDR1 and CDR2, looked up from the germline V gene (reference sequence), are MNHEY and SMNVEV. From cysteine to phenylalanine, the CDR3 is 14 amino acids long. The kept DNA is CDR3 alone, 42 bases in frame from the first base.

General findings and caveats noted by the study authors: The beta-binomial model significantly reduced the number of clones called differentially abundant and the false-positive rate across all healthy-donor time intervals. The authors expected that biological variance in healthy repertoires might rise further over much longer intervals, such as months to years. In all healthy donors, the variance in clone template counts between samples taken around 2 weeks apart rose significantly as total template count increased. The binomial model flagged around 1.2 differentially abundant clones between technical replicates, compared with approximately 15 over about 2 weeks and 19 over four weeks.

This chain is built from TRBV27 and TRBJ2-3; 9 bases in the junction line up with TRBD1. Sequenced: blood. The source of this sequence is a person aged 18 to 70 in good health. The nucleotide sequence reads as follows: TGTGCCAGCAAGGGGGACAGGGACCTAGATACGCAGTATTTT. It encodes CASKGDRDLDTQYF.